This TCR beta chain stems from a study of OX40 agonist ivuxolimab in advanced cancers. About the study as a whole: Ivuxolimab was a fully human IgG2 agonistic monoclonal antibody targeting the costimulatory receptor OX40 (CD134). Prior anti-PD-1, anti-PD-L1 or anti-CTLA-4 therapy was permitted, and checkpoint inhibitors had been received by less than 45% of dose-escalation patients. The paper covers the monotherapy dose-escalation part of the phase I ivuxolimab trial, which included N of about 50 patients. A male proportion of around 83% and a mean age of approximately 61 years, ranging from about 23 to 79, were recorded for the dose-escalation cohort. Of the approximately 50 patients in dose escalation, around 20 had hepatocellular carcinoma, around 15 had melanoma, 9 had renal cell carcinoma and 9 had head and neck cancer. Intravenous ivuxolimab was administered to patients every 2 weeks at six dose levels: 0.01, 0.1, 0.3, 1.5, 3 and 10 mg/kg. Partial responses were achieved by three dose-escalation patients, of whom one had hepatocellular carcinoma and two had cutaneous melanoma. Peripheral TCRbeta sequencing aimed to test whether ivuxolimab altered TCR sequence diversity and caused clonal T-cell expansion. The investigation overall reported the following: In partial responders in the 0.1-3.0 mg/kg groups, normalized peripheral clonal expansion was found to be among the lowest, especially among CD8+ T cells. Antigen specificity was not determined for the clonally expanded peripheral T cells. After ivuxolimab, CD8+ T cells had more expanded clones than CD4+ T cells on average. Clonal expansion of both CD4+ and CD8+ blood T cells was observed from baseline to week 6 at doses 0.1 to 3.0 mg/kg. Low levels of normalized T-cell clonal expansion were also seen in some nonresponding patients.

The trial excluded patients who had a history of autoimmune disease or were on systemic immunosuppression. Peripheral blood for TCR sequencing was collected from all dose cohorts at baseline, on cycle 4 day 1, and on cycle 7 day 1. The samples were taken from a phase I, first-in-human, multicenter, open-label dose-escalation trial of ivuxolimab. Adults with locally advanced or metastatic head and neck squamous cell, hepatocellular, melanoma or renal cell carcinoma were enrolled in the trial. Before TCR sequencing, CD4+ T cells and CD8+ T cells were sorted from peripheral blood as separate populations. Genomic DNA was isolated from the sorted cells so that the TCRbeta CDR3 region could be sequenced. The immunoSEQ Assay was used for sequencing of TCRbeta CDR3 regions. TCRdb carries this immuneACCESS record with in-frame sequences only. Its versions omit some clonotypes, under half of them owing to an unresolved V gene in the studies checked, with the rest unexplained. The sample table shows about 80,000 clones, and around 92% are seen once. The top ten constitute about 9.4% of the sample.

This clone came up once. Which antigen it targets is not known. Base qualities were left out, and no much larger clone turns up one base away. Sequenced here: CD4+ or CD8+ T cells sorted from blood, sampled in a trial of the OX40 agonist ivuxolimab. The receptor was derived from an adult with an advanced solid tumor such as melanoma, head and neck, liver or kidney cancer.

CDR3 protein: CASSLGDRGQPQHF. The DNA reads TGTGCCAGCAGCTTAGGGGACAGGGGTCAGCCCCAGCATTTT. This receptor chain uses TRBV11-2 and TRBJ1-5, with 10 bases aligning to TRBD1. CDR1 and CDR2 were assigned from the germline V gene as SGHAT and FQNNGV. Trimming removed 1 base from V and 6 bases from J; the gene matches leave 0 bases unexplained. The CDR3 goes from the cysteine to the phenylalanine over 14 residues. Only the CDR3 DNA stays, 42 bases, in frame from base 1.